These 31 T cell receptor beta chains came from one sample sequenced in a study of blood T cells in healthy people across ages. The use of a sample-barcoded 5' primer and a J-beta primer mix characterized a second PCR of about 7 to 12 cycles. One entry per CDR3 protein results from TCRdb running MiXCR on the 5' RACE reads. This sample yields around 1.1 million distinct CDR3 sequences, of which around two fifths are seen a single time; about an eighth belongs to the top ten. The specimen was blood. These receptors originate from a man in his late teens or twenties in good health.

The chain joins TRBV10-3 to TRBJ1-3, with TRBD1 matching over 7 bases. In germline, CDR1 is ENHRY, CDR2 SYGVKD. There are 16 residues in the CDR3. Trimming at V came to 4 bases and at J to 1 base, leaving 7 bases not matched to a gene. CDR3 sequence: CAISATGERSGNTIYF. The CDR3 DNA follows: TGTGCCATCAGTGCCACAGGGGAAAGGTCTGGAAACACCATATATTTT.

The sample holds many counts of this clonotype. The V and J genes are TRBV20-1 and TRBJ2-5, with 7 positions matching TRBD1. The V gene's germline CDR1 is DFQATT and CDR2 SNEGSKA (reference sequence). CDR3 length equals 12 residues. Losses at the gene ends were 6 bases for V and 3 bases for J; bases not matched to a gene: 4. This chain's CDR3 is CSATGQEETQYF. Here the CDR3 DNA reads TGCAGTGCAACAGGACAGGAAGAGACCCAGTACTTC.

This clonotype came up many times. V and J are TRBV18 and TRBJ2-1; D is uncertain. The DNA end lines up better with TRBJ2-7; the J call may be wrong. There are 13 residues in the CDR3. Germline CDR1 reads KGHSH; CDR2 reads LQKENI. In DNA, the CDR3 is TGTGCCAGCTCACCGAGCTCCTACAATGAGCAGTACTTC. Its translation: CASSPSSYNEQYF.

The chain links TRBV20-1 to TRBJ1-2; D remains ambiguous. In germline, CDR1 is DFQATT, CDR2 SNEGSKA (reference sequence). V lost 0 bases to trimming and J lost 7 bases, with 12 bases between them. The CDR3 contains 13 residues. Written as DNA, the CDR3 is TGCAGTGCTAGAGATAGCACCACTGGTGGCTACACCTTC. As protein: CSARDSTTGGYTF.

This clonotype was observed a handful of times. This sequence joins TRBV5-6 and TRBJ2-7, with D possibly being TRBD2 (6 bases). The germline CDR1 and CDR2 sequences are SGHDT and YYEEEE. The CDR3 contains 15 residues. V dropped 4 bases and J dropped 2 bases, with 16 bases sitting between them. In DNA form, the CDR3 reads TGTGCCAGCAGCCAATATTCGGGGGAACCCTACGAGCAGTACTTC. Translating it yields CASSQYSGEPYEQYF.

A few counts support this clonotype. The chain has TRBV5-6 and TRBJ1-2, with a weak D call TRBD1 (6 bases). This CDR3 contains 16 residues. With 4 bases removed from V and 2 bases from J, the gap between germline ends came to 18 bases. The germline V gene has CDR1 SGHDT and CDR2 YYEEEE. DNA of the CDR3: TGTGCCAGCAGCAAACCTGACAGGCCTTCAAACTATGGCTACACCTTC. Translating gives CASSKPDRPSNYGYTF.

The chain has TRBV6-1 and TRBJ1-3, with 7 bases identical to TRBD1. From germline, CDR1 is MNHNS and CDR2 SASEGT. The CDR3 contains 16 residues. The trim removed 4 bases at V and 4 bases at J, leaving 10 bases unmatched. The CDR3 loop is CASSVTSTGPGNTIYF. CDR3 nucleotides: TGTGCCAGCAGTGTTACTTCGACAGGGCCCGGAAACACCATATATTTT.

This chain links TRBV18 with TRBJ2-4; 8 bases agree with TRBD1. V gave up 3 bases and J gave up 1 base; unmatched junction bases: 5. This CDR3 is 16 amino acids long. The germline CDR1 and CDR2 sequences are KGHSH and LQKENI. In nucleotides, the CDR3 is TGTGCCAGCTCACCGAGACAGGGGATCGCCAAAAACATTCAGTACTTC. Residues: CASSPRQGIAKNIQYF.

A few counts support this clonotype. The chain employs TRBV5-1 and TRBJ2-1; D is ambiguous. Germline V lookup: CDR1 SGHRS, CDR2 YFSETQ. V lost 4 bases, J lost 6 bases, and 11 bases lay in between. The CDR3 loop spans 13 amino acids. CDR3 sequence reads: CASSALYGNEQFF. The CDR3 DNA reads as TGCGCCAGCAGCGCCCTATACGGCAATGAGCAGTTCTTC.

This clonotype was counted between two and nine times. The chain joins TRBV20-1 to TRBJ1-2; no clear D. The CDR3 runs 13 residues. Looked up from germline, CDR1 is DFQATT and CDR2 is SNEGSKA (reference sequence). The germline V and J ends were trimmed by 4 bases and 6 bases, with 15 bases remaining between them. CDR3 loop: CSATLEGGNGYTF. In DNA, the CDR3 is TGCAGTGCTACCCTAGAGGGCGGAAATGGCTACACCTTC.

The CDR3 region has the DNA TGTGCCAGCAGCATCGCTGGGGACGAAAAACTGTTTTTT. Protein product: CASSIAGDEKLFF. The V gene is TRBV7-9, the J gene TRBJ1-4; TRBD1 might be the D (5 bases). Germline CDR1 reads SEHNR; CDR2 reads FQNEAQ (reference sequence). V shed 5 bases and J shed 8 bases, with 12 bases lying between them. CDR3 length: 13 amino acids.

The rearrangement uses TRBV7-2 and TRBJ2-2; D is unclear. V lost 0 bases and J 2 bases, leaving 10 bases between the germline ends. Germline V lookup: CDR1 SGHTA, CDR2 FQGNSA. This CDR3 spans 16 amino acids. The CDR3 region has the DNA TGTGCCAGCAGCTTAGCGTGGACGCCCAACACCGGGGAGCTGTTTTTT. Residues: CASSLAWTPNTGELFF. Supplemented by reference TRBV7-2 and TRBJ2-2, the full variable domain reads GAGVSQSPSNKVTEKGKDVELRCDPISGHTALYWYRQSLGQGLEFLIYFQGNSAPDKSGLPSDRFSAERTGGSVSTLTIQRTQQEDSAVYLCASSLAWTPNTGELFFGEGSRLTVL.

This clonotype has at least ten counts. The chain couples TRBV29-1 to TRBJ1-2; D gene unclear. Deletions cut 4 bases from V and 6 bases from J, with 3 bases between. Looked up from germline, CDR1 is SQVTM and CDR2 is ANQGSEA. The CDR3 spans 9 residues. CDR3 in DNA: TGCAGCGTTGGGGATGGCTACACCTTC. Translated, it gives CSVGDGYTF.

The chain recombines TRBV2 with TRBJ2-5; no clear D. Germline V lookup: CDR1 SNHLY, CDR2 FYNNEI. Trimming pared 2 bases from V and 3 bases from J, leaving 13 bases between. CDR3 length equals 15 residues. The CDR3 loop reads CASSEIVALKETQYF. CDR3 coding DNA: TGTGCCAGCAGTGAAATAGTGGCCCTCAAAGAGACCCAGTACTTC.

This rearrangement joins TRBV5-1 to TRBJ2-5, with 11 bases fitting TRBD2. J was trimmed by 5 bases and V by 3 bases; bases with no gene match: 12. This CDR3 is built from 17 residues. Per germline, CDR1 SGHRS and CDR2 YFSETQ. Written as DNA, the CDR3 is TGCGCCAGCAGCTCCAATCGACGACTAGCGGGGATTGAGACCCAGTACTTC. It translates to CASSSNRRLAGIETQYF.

The chain recombines TRBV28 with TRBJ2-1; 8 bases agree with TRBD1. The CDR3 is 14 amino acids. Germline V gives CDR1 MDHEN, CDR2 SYDVKM. Trimming removed 9 bases from V and 13 bases from J; junction bases left unmatched: 17. CDR3 loop: CASTGGPYQETQFF. CDR3 DNA: TGTGCCAGTACAGGGGGGCCGTACCAAGAGACCCAGTTCTTC.

This clonotype turned up a few times. The chain carries TRBV7-2 and TRBJ2-5; D is unclear. The CDR3 contains 16 residues. V lost 2 bases and J 0 bases, leaving 13 bases between the germline ends. From germline, CDR1 is SGHTA and CDR2 FQGNSA. The CDR3 sequence: CASSLNSPGNQETQYF. CDR3 coding DNA: TGTGCCAGCAGCTTAAATTCCCCAGGCAACCAAGAGACCCAGTACTTC.

With respect to this clonotype: A read error may account for a junction end that differs from germline. The chain couples TRBV29-1 to TRBJ1-1; the D gene is possibly TRBD1 (5 bases). Per germline, CDR1 SQVTM and CDR2 ANQGSEA. The length of the CDR3 is 16 residues. CDR3 sequence: CSVEDWSGTANTEVFF. CDR3 in DNA: TGCAGCGTTGAAGATTGGTCCGGGACGGCGAACACTGAAGTTTTCTTT.

The chain recombines TRBV7-9 with TRBJ1-1, with 7 bases matching TRBD1. Germline V gene lookup returns CDR1 SEHNR and CDR2 FQNEAQ (reference sequence). The CDR3 loop spans 16 amino acids. V lost 5 bases, J lost 3 bases, and 12 bases stayed unmatched. CDR3 DNA: TGTGCCAGCAGCCCCAGACGTAACAGGGGAGACACTGAAGCTTTCTTT. As protein: CASSPRRNRGDTEAFF.

The chain carries TRBV7-2 and TRBJ1-2; 8 bases fit TRBD1. The germline CDR1 and CDR2 sequences are SGHTA and FQGNSA. This CDR3 has 16 residues. V gave up 5 bases and J gave up 2 bases; unmatched junction bases: 10. The CDR3 is CASSLRPDRGNYGYTF. CDR3 bases: TGTGCCAGCAGCCTTAGACCCGACAGGGGAAACTATGGCTACACCTTC.

This clonotype has only one observation. The chain employs TRBV12-3 or TRBV12-4 and TRBJ2-2; tentatively, D is TRBD1 or TRBD2 (6 bases each). Deletions cut 3 bases from V and 3 bases from J, with 14 bases between. The length of the CDR3 is 16 residues. This chain's CDR3 is CASSFFGGWDTGELFF. The CDR3 DNA is TGTGCCAGCAGTTTCTTCGGGGGCTGGGACACCGGGGAGCTGTTTTTT.

The genes are TRBV6-2 or TRBV6-3 and TRBJ2-7, with 7 bases lining up with TRBD1. This CDR3 contains 15 residues. V gave up 6 bases and J gave up 6 bases; unmatched junction bases: 14. Germline V gene sequence: CDR1 MNHEY, CDR2 SVGEGT. Here the CDR3 reads CASSRIRDSLFEQYF. The CDR3 nucleotides are TGTGCCAGCAGCCGCATCCGGGACAGCCTCTTCGAGCAGTACTTC.

This clonotype was seen many times. The chain employs TRBV10-3 and TRBJ2-1, with a tentative D call TRBD1 (6 bases). V was trimmed by 0 bases and J by 15 bases, leaving 15 bases between them. The germline V gene encodes CDR1 ENHRY and CDR2 SYGVKD. This CDR3 is built from 13 residues. CDR3 in DNA: TGTGCCATCAGTGAGTCGAAGTCAAGGGGGTGGTTCTTC. Its translation is CAISESKSRGWFF.

The chain links TRBV6-5 to TRBJ1-6, with D perhaps TRBD1 (6 bases). Germline V gene lookup returns CDR1 MNHEY and CDR2 SVGAGI. V was trimmed by 2 bases and J by 0 bases, leaving 17 bases between them. This CDR3 contains 19 residues. CDR3 bases: TGTGCCAGCAGTTACGGAGACCCTGGGGGCACCTCCTATAATTCACCCCTCCACTTT. This translates into CASSYGDPGGTSYNSPLHF.

This clonotype was recorded a few times. The V gene is TRBV7-2, the J gene TRBJ2-7; tentative D call: TRBD2 (6 bases). CDR1 and CDR2 (germline): SGHTA, FQGNSA. The CDR3 has 14 amino acids. The V and J ends lost 1 base and 9 bases respectively, with 16 bases between them. CDR3 loop: CASSLGAWEDGQYF. DNA of the CDR3: TGTGCCAGCAGCTTAGGAGCGTGGGAGGATGGGCAGTACTTC.

This clonotype was seen a few times. The J gene is TRBJ1-2, the V gene TRBV6-6; TRBD1 agrees at 7 bases. This CDR3 region has 14 residues. Germline V gives CDR1 MNHNY, CDR2 SVGAGI (reference sequence). J was trimmed by 7 bases and V by 2 bases; bases with no gene match: 7. For the CDR3, the DNA is TGTGCCAGCAGTTACGACACAGGGGAGGGTGGCTACACCTTC. This encodes CASSYDTGEGGYTF.

Details on this clonotype: One base away lies a much larger clone, so this may be a sequencing read error. The chain joins TRBV7-6 to TRBJ2-3; 7 bases agree with TRBD2. From germline, CDR1 is SGHVS and CDR2 FNYEAQ. The ends lost 5 bases at V and 4 bases at J; junction bases unmatched: 12. This CDR3 contains 16 residues. CDR3: CASSGRTRGRADTQYF. The CDR3 coding sequence is TGTGCCAGCAGCGGTCGGACTAGAGGCCGCGCAGATACGCAGTATTTT.

The chain recombines TRBV12-3 or TRBV12-4 with TRBJ1-1, with a possible D match to TRBD1 (6 bases). Trimming removed 9 bases from V and 11 bases from J, with 22 bases in between. This CDR3 comprises 13 residues. This chain's CDR3 is CASSNRVSSSAFF. CDR3 nucleotides: TGTGCCAGTAGTAACAGGGTTTCCTCTTCGGCTTTCTTT.

In its sample, this clonotype was seen a few times. This chain uses TRBV6-2 or TRBV6-3 with TRBJ1-1, with TRBD1 identical over 7 bases. CDR3 length: 11 amino acids. The germline gives CDR1 MNHEY, CDR2 SVGEGT. After removal of 6 bases from V and 11 bases from J, the junction contained 6 bases not matched to a gene. The CDR3 loop reads CASSHGTAAFF. The DNA for the CDR3 is TGTGCCAGCAGCCATGGGACAGCGGCTTTCTTT.

Many counts were recorded for this clonotype. The chain is built from TRBV7-2 and TRBJ2-1; possibly TRBD1 for D (5 bases). CDR3 length: 15 residues. CDR1 and CDR2 from the germline V gene are SGHTA and FQGNSA. Between the trimmed V and J ends, which lost 1 base and 6 bases, there was a span of 13 bases. Here the CDR3 reads CASSLEKTAVNEQFF. The CDR3 DNA reads as TGTGCCAGCAGCTTAGAAAAGACAGCTGTCAATGAGCAGTTCTTC.

The table lists this clonotype with a count of one. The rearrangement links TRBV20-1 to TRBJ1-1; possible D gene TRBD1, 5 bases. The ends were cut back, 1 base at V and 7 bases at J, with 16 bases in the middle. Germline CDR1 and CDR2: DFQATT and SNEGSKA (reference sequence). This CDR3 has 14 residues. This CDR3 is CSARVRGWGGEAFF. The CDR3 DNA follows: TGCAGTGCTAGAGTGAGGGGTTGGGGCGGTGAAGCTTTCTTT.